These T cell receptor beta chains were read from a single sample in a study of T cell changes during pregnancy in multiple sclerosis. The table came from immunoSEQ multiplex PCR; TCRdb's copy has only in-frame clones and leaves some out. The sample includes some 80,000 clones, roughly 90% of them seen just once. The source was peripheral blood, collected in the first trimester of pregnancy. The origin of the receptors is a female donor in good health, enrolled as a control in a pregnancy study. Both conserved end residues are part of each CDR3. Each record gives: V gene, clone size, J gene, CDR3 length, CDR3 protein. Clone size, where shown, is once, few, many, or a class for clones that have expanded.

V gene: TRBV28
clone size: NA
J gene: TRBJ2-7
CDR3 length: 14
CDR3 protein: CASSSGVSPYEQYF

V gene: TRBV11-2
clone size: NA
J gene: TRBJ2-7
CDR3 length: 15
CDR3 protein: CASHRGVAASREQYF

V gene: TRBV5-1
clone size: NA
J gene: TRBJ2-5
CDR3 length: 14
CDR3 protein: CASSRGTGEETQYF

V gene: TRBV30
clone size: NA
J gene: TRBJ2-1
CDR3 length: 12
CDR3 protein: CAWSTGSHEQFF

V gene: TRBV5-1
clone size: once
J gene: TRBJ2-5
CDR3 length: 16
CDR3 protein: CASSSGTNLGQETQYF

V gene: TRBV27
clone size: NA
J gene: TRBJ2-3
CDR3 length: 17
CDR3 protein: CASTPKASGGPWDTQYF

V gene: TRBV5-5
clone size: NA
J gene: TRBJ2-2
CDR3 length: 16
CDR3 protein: CASSLAVGLAPGELFF

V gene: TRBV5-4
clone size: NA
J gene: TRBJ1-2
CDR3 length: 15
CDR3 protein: CASSSQDRGYYGYTF

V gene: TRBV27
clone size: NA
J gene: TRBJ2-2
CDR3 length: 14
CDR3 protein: CASSHYENTGELFF

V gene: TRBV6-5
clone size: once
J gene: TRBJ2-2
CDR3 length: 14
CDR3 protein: CASSRDRGPGELFF

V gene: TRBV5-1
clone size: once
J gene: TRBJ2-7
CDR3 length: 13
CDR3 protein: CASSLAGSYEQYF

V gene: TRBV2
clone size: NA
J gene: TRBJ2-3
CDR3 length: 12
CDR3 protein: CASGTGTDTQYF

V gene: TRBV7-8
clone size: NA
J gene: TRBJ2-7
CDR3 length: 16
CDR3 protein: CASSPEPLAGGWEQYF

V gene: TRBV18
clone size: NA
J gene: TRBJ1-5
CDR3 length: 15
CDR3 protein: CASSLRREMGQPQHF

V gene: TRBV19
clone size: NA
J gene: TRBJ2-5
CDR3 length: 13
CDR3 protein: CASTIRGGETQYF

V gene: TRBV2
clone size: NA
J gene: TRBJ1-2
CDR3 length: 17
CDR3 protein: CASSLTRGILSNYGYTF

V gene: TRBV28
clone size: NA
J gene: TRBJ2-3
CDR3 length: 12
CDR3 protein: CATSRPPDTQYF

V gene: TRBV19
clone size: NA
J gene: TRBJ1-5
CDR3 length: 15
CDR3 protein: CASSTTGMVGQPQHF

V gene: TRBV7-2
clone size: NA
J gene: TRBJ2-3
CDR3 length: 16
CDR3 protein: CASSLARHHDADTQYF

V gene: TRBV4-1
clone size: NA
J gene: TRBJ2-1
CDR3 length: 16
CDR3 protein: CASSQVDLLVYNEQFF

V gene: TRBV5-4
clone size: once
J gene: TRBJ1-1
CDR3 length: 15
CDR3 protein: CASSLGGQGLTEAFF

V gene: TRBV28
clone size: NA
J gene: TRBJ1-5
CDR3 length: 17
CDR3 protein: CASSLGPLGHSNQPQHF

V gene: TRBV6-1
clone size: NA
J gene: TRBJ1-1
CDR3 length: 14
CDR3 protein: CASRELHRDSEAFF

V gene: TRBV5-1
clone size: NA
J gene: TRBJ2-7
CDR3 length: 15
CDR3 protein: CASSLSGTALSEQYF

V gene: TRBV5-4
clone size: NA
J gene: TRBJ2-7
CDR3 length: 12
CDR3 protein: CASSLRGTEQYF

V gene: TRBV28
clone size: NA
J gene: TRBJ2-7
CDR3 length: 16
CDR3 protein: CASSWTTGVYDYEQYF

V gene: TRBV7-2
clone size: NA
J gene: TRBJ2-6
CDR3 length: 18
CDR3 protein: CASSDKGQTTSGANVLTF

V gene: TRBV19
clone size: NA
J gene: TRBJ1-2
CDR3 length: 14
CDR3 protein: CASSPRDRGSGYTF

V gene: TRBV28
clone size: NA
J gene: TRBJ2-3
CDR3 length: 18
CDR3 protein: CASSLSPGLGSSTDTQYF

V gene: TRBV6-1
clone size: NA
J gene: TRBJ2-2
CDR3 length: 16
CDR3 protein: CASSEFRVANTGELFF

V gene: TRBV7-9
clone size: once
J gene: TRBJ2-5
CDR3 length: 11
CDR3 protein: CASSLLETQYF

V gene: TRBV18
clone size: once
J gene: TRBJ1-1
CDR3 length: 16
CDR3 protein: CASSQTGKVGGAEAFF

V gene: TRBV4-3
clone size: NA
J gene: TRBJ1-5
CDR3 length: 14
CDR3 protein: CASSQREGFQPQHF

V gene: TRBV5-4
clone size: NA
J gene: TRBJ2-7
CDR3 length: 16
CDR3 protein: CASSLAPDRGTYEQYF

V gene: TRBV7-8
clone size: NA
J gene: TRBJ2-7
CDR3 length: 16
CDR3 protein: CASSSRRDFTPRQQYF

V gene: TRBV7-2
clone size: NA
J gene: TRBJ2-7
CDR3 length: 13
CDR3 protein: CASSLQSVEGQYF

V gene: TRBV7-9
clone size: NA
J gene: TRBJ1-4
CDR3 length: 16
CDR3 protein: CASSSAFGGAYEKLFF

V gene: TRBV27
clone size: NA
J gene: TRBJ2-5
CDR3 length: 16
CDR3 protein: CASSPRLAGGGETQYF

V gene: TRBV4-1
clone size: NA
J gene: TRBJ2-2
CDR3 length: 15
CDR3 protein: CASSQDVGTRGELFF

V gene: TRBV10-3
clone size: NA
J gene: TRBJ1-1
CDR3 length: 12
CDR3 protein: CAIRGGDTEAFF

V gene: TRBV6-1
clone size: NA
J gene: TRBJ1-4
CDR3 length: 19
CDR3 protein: CASSEPTRISRPGNEKLFF

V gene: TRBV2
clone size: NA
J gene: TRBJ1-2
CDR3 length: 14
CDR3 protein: CASSEVTDSYGYTF

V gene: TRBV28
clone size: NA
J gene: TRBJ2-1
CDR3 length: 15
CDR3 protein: CASSSSGTGLNEQFF

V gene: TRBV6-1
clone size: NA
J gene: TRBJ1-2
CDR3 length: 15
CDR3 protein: CASSEGGVRNYGYTF

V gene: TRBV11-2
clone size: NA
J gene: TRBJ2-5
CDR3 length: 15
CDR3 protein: CASSSAGTSEETQYF

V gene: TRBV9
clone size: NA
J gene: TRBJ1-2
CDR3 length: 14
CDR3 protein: CASSPPDTNYGYTF

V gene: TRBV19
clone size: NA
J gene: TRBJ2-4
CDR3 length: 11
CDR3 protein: CASSIEASQYF

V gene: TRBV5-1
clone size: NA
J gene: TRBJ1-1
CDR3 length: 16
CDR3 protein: CASGLIRGGGNTEAFF